The entry below gives a single T cell receptor beta chain sequence along with its context. This entry is derived from a study of blood T cell repertoires in COVID-19. The overall study: Both acute and convalescent COVID-19 samples were obtained from the United States, Italy and Spain. The analysed material was cDNA or gDNA that came from T cells, B-cell-depleted T cells, or PBMCs.

Original methodology: Quantification of nucleated cells was approximated via reference gene primer amplification. Profiled with immunoSEQ multiplex PCR; TCRdb holds only in-frame clones, not every one. V and J calls and clone size are copied from that table; D and trimming were computed from the DNA. The sample has roughly 300,000 clones; roughly 86% are singletons. V gave up 5 bases and J gave up 6 bases, with 13 bases separating them. Germline V CDR1 and CDR2: MNHEY, SMNVEV (reference sequence). There are 13 residues in the CDR3. Sample: peripheral blood. The source of this sequence is a woman aged 45-65 years who had recovered from COVID-19. The genes are TRBV27 and TRBJ2-5, with D possibly matching TRBD1 (5 bases). CDR3 in amino acids: CASSKTGVKTQYF. CDR3 DNA: TGTGCCAGCAGTAAAACAGGTGTCAAGACCCAGTACTTC.